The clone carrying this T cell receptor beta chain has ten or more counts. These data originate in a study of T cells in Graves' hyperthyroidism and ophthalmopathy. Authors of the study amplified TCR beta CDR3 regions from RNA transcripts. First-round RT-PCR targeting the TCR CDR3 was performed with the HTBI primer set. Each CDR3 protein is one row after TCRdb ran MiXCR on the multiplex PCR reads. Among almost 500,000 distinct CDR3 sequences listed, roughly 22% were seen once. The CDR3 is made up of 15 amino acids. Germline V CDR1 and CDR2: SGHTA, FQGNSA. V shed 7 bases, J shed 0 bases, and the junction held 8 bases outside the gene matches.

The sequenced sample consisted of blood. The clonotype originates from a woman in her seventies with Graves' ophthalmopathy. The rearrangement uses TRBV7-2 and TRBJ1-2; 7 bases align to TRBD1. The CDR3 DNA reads TGTGCCAGCACCCTTGGACAGGAAGCTAACTATGGCTACACCTTC. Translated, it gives CASTLGQEANYGYTF.